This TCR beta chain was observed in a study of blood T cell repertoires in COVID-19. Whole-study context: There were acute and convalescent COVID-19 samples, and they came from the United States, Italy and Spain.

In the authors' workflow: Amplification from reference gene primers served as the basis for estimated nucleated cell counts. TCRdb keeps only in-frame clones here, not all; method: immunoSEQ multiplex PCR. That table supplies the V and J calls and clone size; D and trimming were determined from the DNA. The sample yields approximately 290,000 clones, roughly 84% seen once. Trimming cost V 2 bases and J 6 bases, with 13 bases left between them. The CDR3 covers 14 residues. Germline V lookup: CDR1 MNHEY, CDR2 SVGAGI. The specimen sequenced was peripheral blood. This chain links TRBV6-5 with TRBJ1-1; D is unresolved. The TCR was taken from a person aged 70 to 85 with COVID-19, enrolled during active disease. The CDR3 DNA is TGTGCCAGCAGTTACGGTCCCAGGTCTGCTGAAGCTTTCTTT. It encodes CASSYGPRSAEAFF.